Below are 29 T cell receptor beta chains sequenced from a single sample in a study of hypomethylating agent response in myelodysplastic syndrome. The assay was immunoSEQ multiplex PCR, and TCRdb's table has in-frame clones only and misses some. The sample holds about 4,000 clones, approximately 86% seen once. This sample comprised bone marrow, obtained before or after starting hypomethylating agent treatment for myelodysplastic syndrome (not recorded which). The receptors were sampled from a human donor with myelodysplastic syndrome.

The V gene is TRBV11-2, the J gene TRBJ2-1, with D possibly matching TRBD1 (6 bases). This CDR3 has 11 amino acids. Deletions cut 6 bases from V and 10 bases from J, with 10 bases between. In germline, CDR1 is SGHAT, CDR2 FQNNGV. The CDR3 region has the DNA TGTGCCAGCAGAACAGGGATGGAGCAGTTCTTC. As protein: CASRTGMEQFF. The entire variable domain, with the rest obtained from reference TRBV11-2 and TRBJ2-1, is as follows: EAGVAQSPRYKIIEKRQSVAFWCNPISGHATLYWYQQILGQGPKLLIQFQNNGVVDDSQLPKDRFSAERLKGVDSTLKIQPAKLEDSAVYLCASRTGMEQFFGPGTRLTVL.

This chain uses TRBV28 with TRBJ1-6, with 8 bases identical to TRBD1. The CDR3 covers 16 residues. V trimming: 7 bases; J trimming: 10 bases; junction bases outside the gene matches: 15. Germline loops: CDR1 MDHEN, CDR2 SYDVKM. The CDR3 DNA sequence: TGTGCCAGCACCTTAACCACTACAGGGGGAGGATCACCCCTCCACTTT. Translation: CASTLTTTGGGSPLHF.

The chain has TRBV7-2 and TRBJ1-2; D might be TRBD1 (5 bases). This CDR3 is 12 amino acids long. V shed 1 base and J shed 8 bases, with 8 bases lying between them. In germline, CDR1 is SGHTA, CDR2 FQGNSA. The chain's CDR3 is CASSLVQGGYTF. The CDR3 DNA sequence: TGTGCCAGCAGCTTAGTGCAGGGCGGCTACACCTTC.

The chain links TRBV6-1 to TRBJ2-3; D is unclear. Germline V gene lookup returns CDR1 MNHNS and CDR2 SASEGT. The CDR3 spans 12 residues. With 7 bases removed from V and 5 bases from J, the gap between germline ends came to 10 bases. The CDR3 reads CASILSRDTQYF. As DNA, the CDR3 is TGTGCCAGCATTCTTAGTCGAGATACGCAGTATTTT.

J is TRBJ2-5 and V is TRBV10-3, with 13 bases aligning to TRBD2. TRBJ2-7 explains the end of the DNA better; the J call may be wrong. The germline V gene encodes CDR1 ENHRY and CDR2 SYGVKD. The CDR3 covers 16 residues. The CDR3 sequence: CAISGPGLAGTYEQYF. The CDR3 nucleotides read TGTGCCATCAGTGGCCCGGGACTAGCGGGAACCTACGAGCAGTACTTC.

The genes are TRBV19 and TRBJ2-1; TRBD2 matches 13 bases. The CDR3 runs 15 residues. Unmatched junction bases numbered 4, after V lost 4 bases and J lost 7 bases. From germline, CDR1 is LNHDA and CDR2 SQIVND (reference sequence). This CDR3 reads CASSRTSGSKNEQFF. CDR3 nucleotide sequence: TGTGCCAGTAGTAGGACTAGCGGGAGTAAGAATGAGCAGTTCTTC. The full variable domain, with the rest looked up from reference TRBV19 and TRBJ2-1, is DGGITQSPKYLFRKEGQNVTLSCEQNLNHDAMYWYRQDPGQGLRLIYYSQIVNDFQKGDIAEGYSVSREKKESFPLTVTSAQKNPTAFYLCASSRTSGSKNEQFFGPGTRLTVL.

The chain combines TRBV5-4 with TRBJ1-1; 9 positions agree with TRBD1. Germline V gene data show CDR1 as SGHNT and CDR2 as YYREEE (reference sequence). V shed 4 bases and J 0 bases; nucleotides not matched to a gene: 7. The length of the CDR3 is 16 residues. CDR3: CASSMTGGKMNTEAFF. CDR3 nucleotides: TGTGCCAGCAGCATGACAGGGGGGAAGATGAACACTGAAGCTTTCTTT.

The sample holds a few counts of this clone. V and J are TRBV30 and TRBJ2-7, with no clear D. The germline gives CDR1 GTSNPN, CDR2 SVGIG (reference sequence). V was trimmed by 4 bases and J by 3 bases, leaving 13 bases between them. This CDR3 is built from 13 residues. The CDR3 protein is CAWNPPSHYEQYF. The DNA for the CDR3 is TGTGCCTGGAACCCCCCGAGTCACTACGAGCAGTACTTC. The variable domain in full, with the rest retrieved from reference TRBV30 and TRBJ2-7, is SQTIHQWPATLVQPVGSPLSLECTVEGTSNPNLYWYRQAAGRGLQLLFYSVGIGQISSEVPQNLSASRPQDRQFILSSKKLLLSDSGFYLCAWNPPSHYEQYFGPGTRLTVT.

This rearrangement joins TRBV19 to TRBJ1-5, with D unclear. The CDR3 sequence is 17 residues long. Looked up from germline, CDR1 is LNHDA and CDR2 is SQIVND (reference sequence). V gave up 4 bases and J gave up 6 bases, with 22 bases separating them. CDR3 DNA: TGTGCCAGTAGTAACTCCCCTAAGGCAGGTATTCGTCAGCCCCAGCATTTT. The encoded protein is CASSNSPKAGIRQPQHF.

This chain connects TRBV5-1 to TRBJ2-7; 12 bases fit TRBD2. This CDR3 is built from 18 residues. Germline V gene data show CDR1 as SGHRS and CDR2 as YFSETQ. With 0 bases clipped from V and 2 bases from J, the junction kept 9 bases outside the gene matches. The CDR3 DNA reads TGCGCCAGCAGCTTGGAAGCTAGCGGGAGGGCCACAACCTACGAGCAGTACTTC. Amino acid sequence: CASSLEASGRATTYEQYF.

The chain joins TRBV19 to TRBJ1-2; 12 bases line up with TRBD1. V lost 6 bases, J lost 3 bases, and 5 bases stayed unmatched. CDR3 length: 15 amino acids. Per germline, CDR1 LNHDA and CDR2 SQIVND (reference sequence). CDR3 sequence: CASRPGQGAYYGYTF. The CDR3 bases are TGTGCCAGTAGACCGGGACAGGGGGCCTACTATGGCTACACCTTC.

This clone has a handful of counts. The chain couples TRBV7-8 to TRBJ2-1; D is unresolved. The V end lost 0 bases, the J end lost 6 bases, and 12 bases lay between the germline ends. Germline CDR1 and CDR2: SGHVS and FQNEAQ. The CDR3 is 15 amino acids. As DNA, the CDR3 is TGTGCCAGCAGCTTAGCGGCAGGATGGTCCAATGAGCAGTTCTTC. Residues: CASSLAAGWSNEQFF.

The rearrangement links TRBV9 to TRBJ2-1; TRBD1 aligns across 11 bases. The CDR3 extends over 18 amino acids. J gave up 6 bases and V 0 bases, and 11 bases lay outside the gene matches. Germline CDR1 and CDR2: SGDLS and YYNGEE. The CDR3 protein is CASSVEPHPGQGVNEQFF. In nucleotides, the CDR3 is TGTGCCAGCAGCGTAGAACCCCACCCGGGACAGGGGGTCAATGAGCAGTTCTTC. Variable domain in full (rest from reference TRBV9 and TRBJ2-1): DSGVTQTPKHLITATGQRVTLRCSPRSGDLSVYWYQQSLDQGLQFLIQYYNGEERAKGNILERFSAQQFPDLHSELNLSSLELGDSALYFCASSVEPHPGQGVNEQFFGPGTRLTVL.

This chain joins TRBV5-4 and TRBJ2-1, with TRBD2 matching over 13 bases. After removal of 2 bases from V and 6 bases from J, the junction contained 2 bases not matched to a gene. CDR1 SGHNT and CDR2 YYREEE come from the germline V gene (reference sequence). This CDR3 is 15 amino acids long. Written as DNA, the CDR3 is TGTGCCAGCAGCTTCCGGACTAGCGGGAGCAATGAGCAGTTCTTC. It encodes CASSFRTSGSNEQFF.

The rearrangement uses TRBV6-6 and TRBJ2-3; 7 bases agree with TRBD2. V trimming: 4 bases; J trimming: 2 bases; junction bases outside the gene matches: 6. This CDR3 has 15 residues. Germline V CDR1 and CDR2: MNHNY, SVGAGI (reference sequence). DNA for the CDR3: TGTGCCAGCAGTTTCTCTAGCGGTTTCACAGATACGCAGTATTTT. Protein sequence: CASSFSSGFTDTQYF.

The chain has TRBV5-1 and TRBJ2-1; 8 nucleotides agree with TRBD2. Germline CDR1 SGHRS, CDR2 YFSETQ. The CDR3 has 16 amino acids. V lost 4 bases and J lost 8; bases outside the gene matches: 14. CDR3 region: CASSAGAGGNNHEQFF. CDR3 nucleotides: TGCGCCAGCAGCGCTGGTGCGGGAGGCAATAACCATGAGCAGTTCTTC. The full variable domain, rest sourced from reference TRBV5-1 and TRBJ2-1, is KAGVTQTPRYLIKTRGQQVTLSCSPISGHRSVSWYQQTPGQGLQFLFEYFSETQRNKGNFPGRFSGRQFSNSRSEMNVSTLELGDSALYLCASSAGAGGNNHEQFFGPGTRLTVL.

This clone was seen a handful of times. The chain couples TRBV7-6 to TRBJ2-2; D possibly matches TRBD1 or TRBD2 (6 bases each). V was pared by 1 base and J by 0 bases, with 9 bases between. Germline-derived CDR1 and CDR2 are SGHVS and FNYEAQ. There are 16 residues in the CDR3. CDR3 in DNA: TGTGCCAGCAGCTTAGGACGGGGGCCGAACACCGGGGAGCTGTTTTTT. As protein: CASSLGRGPNTGELFF.

J is TRBJ2-7 and V is TRBV27; TRBD1 is a possible D gene (6 bases). The ends were cut back, 5 bases at V and 1 base at J, with 12 bases in the middle. This CDR3 region has 14 residues. Germline values: CDR1 MNHEY, CDR2 SMNVEV (reference sequence). CDR3 loop: CASSPGVRSYEQYF. For the CDR3, the DNA is TGTGCCAGCAGTCCAGGGGTAAGGTCCTACGAGCAGTACTTC.

The chain is built from TRBV7-9 and TRBJ2-2, with D unclear. This CDR3 is 14 amino acids long. V lost 2 bases to trimming and J lost 9 bases, with 13 bases between them. Per the germline V gene, CDR1 is SEHNR and CDR2 is FQNEAQ (reference sequence). CDR3 amino acids: CASSLSPVLRELFF. The CDR3 nucleotides are TGTGCCAGCAGCTTATCCCCCGTTTTGCGGGAGCTGTTTTTT.

This chain uses TRBV2 with TRBJ1-6; unclear D gene. Germline assignment: CDR1 SNHLY and CDR2 FYNNEI. This CDR3 comprises 13 residues. The V end lost 3 bases, the J end lost 8 bases, and 8 bases lay between the germline ends. In DNA, the CDR3 is TGTGCCAGCAGTGAGTCTGGTTATTCACCCCTCCACTTT. This translates into CASSESGYSPLHF.

The chain recombines TRBV28 with TRBJ1-1, with D possibly being TRBD1 (5 bases). CDR3 length equals 13 residues. Trimming left V 3 bases short and J 1 base short, with 6 bases between. CDR1 and CDR2 (germline): MDHEN, SYDVKM. CDR3 nucleotides: TGTGCCAGCAGTTTCGACAGGAACACTGAAGCTTTCTTT. Translation gives CASSFDRNTEAFF.

The CDR3 loop reads CASSTGGAGNTIYF. For the CDR3, the DNA is TGTGCCAGCAGCACAGGGGGCGCGGGAAACACCATATATTTT. The V gene is TRBV7-2, the J gene TRBJ1-3; TRBD1 matches at 9 bases. J lost 4 bases, V lost 5 bases, and 3 bases had no gene match. CDR3 length equals 14 residues. Germline V lookup: CDR1 SGHTA, CDR2 FQGNSA.

The chain joins TRBV18 to TRBJ2-1; 10 nucleotides agree with TRBD2. Germline V CDR1 and CDR2: KGHSH, LQKENI. The CDR3 is 17 residues long. V lost 3 bases and J lost 4; bases outside the gene matches: 9. The DNA for the CDR3 is TGTGCCAGCTCACCCCAACGACTAGCGGGTCTATACAATGAGCAGTTCTTC. Amino acid sequence: CASSPQRLAGLYNEQFF. Together with reference TRBV18 and TRBJ2-1, the CDR3 gives the full variable domain: NAGVMQNPRHLVRRRGQEARLRCSPMKGHSHVYWYRQLPEEGLKFMVYLQKENIIDESGMPKERFSAEFPKEGPSILRIQQVVRGDSAAYFCASSPQRLAGLYNEQFFGPGTRLTVL.

This chain connects TRBV5-1 to TRBJ2-5; possibly TRBD2 for D (6 bases). The length of the CDR3 is 17 residues. Per germline, CDR1 SGHRS and CDR2 YFSETQ. V was trimmed by 0 bases and J by 1 base, leaving 16 bases between them. CDR3 amino acids: CASSLGLGLASQETQYF. CDR3 bases: TGCGCCAGCAGCTTGGGACTCGGTCTAGCGAGCCAAGAGACCCAGTACTTC.

The V and J genes are TRBV7-2 and TRBJ2-5; D is ambiguous. V was clipped by 1 base and J by 1 base, with 10 bases between them. The germline V gene has CDR1 SGHTA and CDR2 FQGNSA. This CDR3 is 15 amino acids long. Written as DNA, the CDR3 is TGTGCCAGCAGCTTAGTTAGGCAGGCCCAAGAGACCCAGTACTTC. This codes for CASSLVRQAQETQYF.

The chain has TRBV5-1 and TRBJ2-2; 10 bases line up with TRBD1. Germline trimming cut 5 bases from V and 6 bases from J; bases unmatched to any gene: 7. CDR3 size: 15 residues. CDR1 and CDR2 from the germline V gene are SGHRS and YFSETQ. As DNA, the CDR3 is TGCGCCAGCAGTTCGGGACAGGGGAATTCCGGGGAGCTGTTTTTT. It codes for CASSSGQGNSGELFF.

V usage is TRBV7-9 and J usage is TRBJ2-5; D is undetermined. Germline loops: CDR1 SEHNR, CDR2 FQNEAQ (reference sequence). The CDR3 is made up of 12 amino acids. With 0 bases removed from V and 4 bases from J, the gap between germline ends came to 3 bases. The CDR3 bases are TGTGCCAGCAGCTTAGCCCTAGAGACCCAGTACTTC. It yields the protein CASSLALETQYF.

The rearrangement joins TRBV19 to TRBJ1-2; TRBD1 is a possible D gene (5 bases). This CDR3 spans 14 amino acids. Between the trimmed V and J ends, which lost 1 base and 5 bases, there was a span of 11 bases. Germline CDR1 is LNHDA and CDR2 is SQIVND (reference sequence). The CDR3 DNA is TGTGCCAGTAGTATAGCTGGGACTGCTTATGGCTACACCTTC. It specifies CASSIAGTAYGYTF.

The rearrangement joins TRBV19 to TRBJ2-1; TRBD2 matches at 10 bases. Trimming at V came to 7 bases and at J to 1 base, leaving 4 bases not matched to a gene. This CDR3 has 15 amino acids. The germline gives CDR1 LNHDA, CDR2 SQIVND (reference sequence). The CDR3 spells CASTLAGVSYNEQFF. CDR3 coding DNA: TGTGCCAGTACCCTAGCGGGAGTGTCCTACAATGAGCAGTTCTTC.